This T cell receptor beta chain was captured in a study of shared clonotypes between healthy human individuals. Here immunoSEQ multiplex PCR was the method, and the copy in TCRdb shows in-frame clones only, minus some. The sample lists about 2.1 million clones; 93% were seen once. Naive-designated CD8 cells lacked CD45RO, were positively enriched for CCR7, and omitted terminally differentiated effector memory CD45RA+ cells. Germline V CDR1 and CDR2: MNHEY, SMNVEV (reference sequence). With V trimmed by 3 bases and J by 5 bases, 7 bases remained unmatched. CDR3 length: 15 residues. This chain links TRBV27 with TRBJ2-7; 10 nucleotides match TRBD2. This TCR came from a man aged 18 to 29 in good health. Some clones in this sample may be carry-over from other donors' samples. Material: naive CD8+ T cells from PBMCs. In DNA form, the CDR3 reads TGTGCCAGCAGTTTTTCTCCTAGCGGGAGAGACGAGCAGTACTTC. Amino acid sequence: CASSFSPSGRDEQYF.